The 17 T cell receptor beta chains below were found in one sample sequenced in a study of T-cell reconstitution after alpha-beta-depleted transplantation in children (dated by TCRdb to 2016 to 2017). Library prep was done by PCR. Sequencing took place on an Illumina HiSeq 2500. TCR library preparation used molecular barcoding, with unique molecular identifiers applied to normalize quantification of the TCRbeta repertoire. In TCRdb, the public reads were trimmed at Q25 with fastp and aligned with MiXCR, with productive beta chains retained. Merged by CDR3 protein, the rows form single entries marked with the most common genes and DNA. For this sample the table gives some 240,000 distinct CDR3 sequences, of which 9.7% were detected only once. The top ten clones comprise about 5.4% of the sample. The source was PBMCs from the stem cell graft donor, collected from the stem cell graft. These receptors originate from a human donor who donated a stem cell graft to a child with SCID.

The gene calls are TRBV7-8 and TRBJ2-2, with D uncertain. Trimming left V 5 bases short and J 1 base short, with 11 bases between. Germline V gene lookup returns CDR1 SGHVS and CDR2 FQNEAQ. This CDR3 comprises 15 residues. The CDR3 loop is CASSRKRVNTGELFF. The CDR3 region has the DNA TGTGCCAGCAGCCGTAAAAGAGTGAACACCGGGGAGCTGTTTTTT.

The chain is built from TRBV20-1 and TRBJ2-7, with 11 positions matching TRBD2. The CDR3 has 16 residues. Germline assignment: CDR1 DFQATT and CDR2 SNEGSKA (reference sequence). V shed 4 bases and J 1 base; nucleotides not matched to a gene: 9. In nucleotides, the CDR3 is TGCAGTGCTACTACGACTAGCGGGGCCCTGTCCTACGAGCAGTACTTC. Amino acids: CSATTTSGALSYEQYF.

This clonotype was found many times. CDR3 in amino acids: CASRKTGGETQYF. The CDR3 DNA sequence: TGTGCCAGCAGAAAAACAGGGGGAGAGACCCAGTACTTC. The chain carries TRBV6-1 and TRBJ2-5, with 8 bases fitting TRBD1. There are 13 residues in the CDR3. With 6 bases clipped from V and 4 bases from J, the junction kept 4 bases outside the gene matches. Germline CDR1 MNHNS, CDR2 SASEGT.

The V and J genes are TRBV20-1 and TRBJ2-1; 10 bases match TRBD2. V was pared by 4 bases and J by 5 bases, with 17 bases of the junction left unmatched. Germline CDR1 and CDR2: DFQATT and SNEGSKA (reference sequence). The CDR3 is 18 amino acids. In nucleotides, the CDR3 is TGCAGTGCTACCCTCCCTAGCGGGGGCCTTATTGGTCACAATGAGCAGTTCTTC. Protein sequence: CSATLPSGGLIGHNEQFF.

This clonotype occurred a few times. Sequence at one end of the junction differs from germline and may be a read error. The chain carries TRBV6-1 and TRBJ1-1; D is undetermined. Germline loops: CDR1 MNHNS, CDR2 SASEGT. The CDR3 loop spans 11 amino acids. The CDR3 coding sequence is TGTGCCAGCAGTGCCCCCCTTCCTCCCCTTTTT. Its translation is CASSAPLPPLF.

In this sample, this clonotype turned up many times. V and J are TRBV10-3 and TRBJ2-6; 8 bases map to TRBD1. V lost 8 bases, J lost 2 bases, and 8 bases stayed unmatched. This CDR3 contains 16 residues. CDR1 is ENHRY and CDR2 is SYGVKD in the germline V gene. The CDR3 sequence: CAIPGTGYAGANVLTF. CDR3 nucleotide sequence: TGTGCCATCCCCGGGACAGGATATGCTGGGGCCAACGTCCTGACTTTC.

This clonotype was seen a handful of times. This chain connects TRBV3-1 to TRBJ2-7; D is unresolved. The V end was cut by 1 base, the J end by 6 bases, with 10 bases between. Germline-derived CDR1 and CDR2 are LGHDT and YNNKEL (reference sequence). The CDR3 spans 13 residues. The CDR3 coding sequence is TGTGCCAGCAGCCAAGGGCAGGCTACCGAGCAGTACTTC. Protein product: CASSQGQATEQYF.

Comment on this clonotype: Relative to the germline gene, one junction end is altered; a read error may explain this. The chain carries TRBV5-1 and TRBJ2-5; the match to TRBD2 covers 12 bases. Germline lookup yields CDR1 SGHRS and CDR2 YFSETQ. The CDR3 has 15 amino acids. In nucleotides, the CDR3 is TGTGCCAGCACGTCAAGACTAGCGGGAGAAGAGACCCAGTACTTC. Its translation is CASTSRLAGEETQYF.

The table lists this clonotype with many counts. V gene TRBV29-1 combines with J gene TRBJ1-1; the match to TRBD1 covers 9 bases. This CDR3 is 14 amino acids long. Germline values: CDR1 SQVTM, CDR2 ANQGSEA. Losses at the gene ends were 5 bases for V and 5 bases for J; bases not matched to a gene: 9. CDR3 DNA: TGCAGCGTTCAACCACAGGGGGCTGGGACTGAAGCTTTCTTT. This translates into CSVQPQGAGTEAFF.

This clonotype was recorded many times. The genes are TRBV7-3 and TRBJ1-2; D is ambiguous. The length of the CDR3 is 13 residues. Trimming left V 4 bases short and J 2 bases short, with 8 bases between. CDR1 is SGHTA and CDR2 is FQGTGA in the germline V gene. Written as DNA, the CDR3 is TGTGCCAGCAGCTCCGAACAAAACTATGGCTACACCTTC. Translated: CASSSEQNYGYTF.

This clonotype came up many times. The DNA of the CDR3 is TGCGCCAGCAGCCATCCGGGTAGGGCGGACACTGAAGCTTTCTTT. Translation gives CASSHPGRADTEAFF. This sequence joins TRBV5-1 and TRBJ1-1; no clear D. The CDR3 consists of 15 residues. Trimming removed 4 bases at V and 3 bases at J, with 16 bases between. Germline V CDR1 and CDR2: SGHRS, YFSETQ. The whole variable domain, filled in from reference TRBV5-1 and TRBJ1-1, reads KAGVTQTPRYLIKTRGQQVTLSCSPISGHRSVSWYQQTPGQGLQFLFEYFSETQRNKGNFPGRFSGRQFSNSRSEMNVSTLELGDSALYLCASSHPGRADTEAFFGQGTRLTVV.

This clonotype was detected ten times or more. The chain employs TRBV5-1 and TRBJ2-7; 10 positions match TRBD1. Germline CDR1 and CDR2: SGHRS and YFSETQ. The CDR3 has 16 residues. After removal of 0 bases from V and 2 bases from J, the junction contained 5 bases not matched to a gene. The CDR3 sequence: CASSLGTGGNPYEQYF. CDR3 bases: TGCGCCAGCAGCTTGGGGACAGGGGGAAACCCCTACGAGCAGTACTTC.

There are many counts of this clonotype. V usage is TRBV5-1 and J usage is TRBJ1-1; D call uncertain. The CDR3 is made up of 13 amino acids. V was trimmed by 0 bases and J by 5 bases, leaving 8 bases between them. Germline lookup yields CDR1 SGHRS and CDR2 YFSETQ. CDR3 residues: CASSLEAWTEAFF. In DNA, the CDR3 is TGCGCCAGCAGCTTGGAGGCCTGGACTGAAGCTTTCTTT. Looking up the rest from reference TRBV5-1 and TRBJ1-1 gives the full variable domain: KAGVTQTPRYLIKTRGQQVTLSCSPISGHRSVSWYQQTPGQGLQFLFEYFSETQRNKGNFPGRFSGRQFSNSRSEMNVSTLELGDSALYLCASSLEAWTEAFFGQGTRLTVV.

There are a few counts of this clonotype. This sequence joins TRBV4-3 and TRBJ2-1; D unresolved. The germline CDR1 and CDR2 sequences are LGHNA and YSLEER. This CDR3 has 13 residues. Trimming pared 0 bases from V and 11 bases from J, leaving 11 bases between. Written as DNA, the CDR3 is TGCGCCAGCAGCCAAGATCGCGGTCGGCAGCAGTTCTTC. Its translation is CASSQDRGRQQFF.

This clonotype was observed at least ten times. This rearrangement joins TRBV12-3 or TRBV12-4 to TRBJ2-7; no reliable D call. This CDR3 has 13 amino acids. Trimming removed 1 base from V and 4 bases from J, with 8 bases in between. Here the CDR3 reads CASSLGIGYEQYF. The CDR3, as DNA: TGTGCCAGCAGTTTAGGGATAGGTTACGAGCAGTACTTC.

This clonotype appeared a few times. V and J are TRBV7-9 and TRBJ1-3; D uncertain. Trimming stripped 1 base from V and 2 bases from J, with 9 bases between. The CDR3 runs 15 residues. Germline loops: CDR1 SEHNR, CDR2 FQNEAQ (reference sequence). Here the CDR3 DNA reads TGTGCCAGCAGCTTAGAGGGTATGGCTGGAAACACCATATATTTT. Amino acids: CASSLEGMAGNTIYF.

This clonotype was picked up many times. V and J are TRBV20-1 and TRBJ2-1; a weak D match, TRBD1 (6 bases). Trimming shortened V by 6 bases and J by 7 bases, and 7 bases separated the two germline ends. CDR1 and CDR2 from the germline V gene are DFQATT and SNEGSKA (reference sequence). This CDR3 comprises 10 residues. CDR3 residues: CSAQGNEQFF. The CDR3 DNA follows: TGCAGTGCCCAGGGGAATGAGCAGTTCTTC.